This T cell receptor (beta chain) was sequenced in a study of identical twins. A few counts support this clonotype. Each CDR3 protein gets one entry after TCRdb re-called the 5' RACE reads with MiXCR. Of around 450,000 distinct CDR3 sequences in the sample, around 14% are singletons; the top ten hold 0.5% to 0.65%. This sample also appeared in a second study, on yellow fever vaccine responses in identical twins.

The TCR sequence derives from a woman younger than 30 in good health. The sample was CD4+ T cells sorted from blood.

The CDR3 DNA reads as TGTGCCAGCAGCTTAACGCTGAGGTCCGGGGAGCTGTTTTTT. It specifies CASSLTLRSGELFF. The V call is TRBV7-3, the J call TRBJ2-2; no firm D call. The CDR3 totals 14 residues. Trimming cost V 0 bases and J 6 bases, with 8 bases left between them. The V gene's germline CDR1 is SGHTA and CDR2 FQGTGA.